Given below is one T cell receptor (beta chain) in context. It lacks a known antigen. Base qualities are not recorded, but no much larger clone differs from it by a single base. The source of the sample is a study of OX40 agonist ivuxolimab in advanced cancers. Background on the whole study: The costimulatory receptor OX40 (CD134) was targeted by ivuxolimab, a fully human IgG2 agonistic monoclonal antibody. Peripheral TCRbeta sequencing was intended to test whether TCR sequence diversity was altered and clonal T-cell expansion was caused by ivuxolimab. Of the roughly 50 dose-escalation patients, hepatocellular carcinoma was present in approximately 20, melanoma in approximately 15, renal cell carcinoma in 9 and head and neck cancer in 9. Partial responses occurred in three dose-escalation patients: two with cutaneous melanoma and one with hepatocellular carcinoma. The dose-escalation cohort was roughly 83% male with a mean age of roughly 62 years, ranging from about 20 to 80. Patients were allowed to have had prior anti-PD-1, anti-PD-L1 or anti-CTLA-4 therapy, and around 40% of the dose-escalation patients had previously received checkpoint inhibitors. The monotherapy dose-escalation portion (N ≈ 56 patients) of the phase I ivuxolimab trial is reported in the paper. Intravenous ivuxolimab was administered to patients every 2 weeks at six dose levels: 0.01, 0.1, 0.3, 1.5, 3 and 10 mg/kg. What the authors observed across the whole study: In partial responders in the 0.1-3.0 mg/kg groups, normalized peripheral clonal expansion was found to be among the lowest, especially among CD8+ T cells. After ivuxolimab, more expanded clones were found on average in CD8+ T cells than in CD4+ T cells. Low levels of normalized T-cell clonal expansion were also seen in some nonresponding patients. Clonal expansion of both CD4+ and CD8+ blood T cells was observed from baseline to week 6 at doses 0.1 to 3.0 mg/kg. The antigen specificity of the clonally expanded peripheral T cells was not determined.

Genomic DNA was isolated from the sorted cells so that the TCRbeta CDR3 region could be sequenced. TCRbeta CDR3 regions were sequenced using the immunoSEQ Assay. TCRdb limited this immuneACCESS table to in-frame rearrangements with V and J called. A share of clones is missing; checked studies link under half to unresolved V genes, and the rest is unexplained. The sample table lists around 95,000 clones, about 91% of them with a count of one. About 0.51% of the sample is held by the ten biggest clonotypes. Spanning cysteine to phenylalanine, the CDR3 consists of 18 amino acids. The only DNA kept is the CDR3, 54 bases in frame from the first base. Trimming takes 6 bases from V and 3 bases from J, and the germline ends sit 25 bases apart. The germline V gene specifies ENHRY as CDR1 and SYGVKD as CDR2. The trial excluded patients who had a history of autoimmune disease or who were on systemic immunosuppression. Peripheral blood for TCR sequencing was collected from all dose cohorts at baseline, on cycle 4 day 1, and on cycle 7 day 1. The samples were taken from a phase I, first-in-human, multicenter, open-label dose-escalation trial of ivuxolimab. The trial enrolled adults with locally advanced or metastatic head and neck squamous cell, hepatocellular, melanoma or renal cell carcinoma. Before TCR sequencing, CD4+ T cells and CD8+ T cells from peripheral blood were sorted into separate populations.

Sequenced material: CD4+ or CD8+ T cells sorted from blood, taken in a trial of the OX40 agonist ivuxolimab. This sequence uses TRBV10-3 and TRBJ2-3; a weak D assignment points to TRBD2 (6 bases agree). The clonotype comes from an adult with an advanced solid tumor such as melanoma, head and neck, liver or kidney cancer. The CDR3 sequence is CAIRGSIAGSLGTDTQYF. In nucleotide form, the sequence is TGTGCCATCAGGGGGAGTATCGCGGGGTCCCTTGGAACAGATACGCAGTATTTT.